The 11 T cell receptor beta chains below all came from one sample that was sequenced in a study of graft-versus-host responses after intestinal transplantation. Sequencing was performed with immunoSEQ multiplex PCR; in TCRdb, only in-frame clones are kept and a portion is missing. Found here are more than 85,000 clones, around 83% of them singletons; the top ten hold around 0.8%. These TCRs are of unknown antigen specificity. Source: unstimulated CD4+ T cells sorted from spleen or lymph node cells, taken before intestinal transplant. The receptors were sampled from a human donor who received an intestinal transplant.

This clone has a handful of counts. The chain recombines TRBV19 with TRBJ1-2; 7 positions match TRBD1. The CDR3 has 15 amino acids. Germline CDR1 and CDR2: LNHDA and SQIVND (reference sequence). The J segment lost 2 bases and the V segment lost 7 bases, leaving 10 bases of the junction unmatched. This chain's CDR3 is CASIQIPGQNYGYTF. In DNA, the CDR3 is TGTGCCAGTATCCAAATCCCGGGACAGAACTATGGCTACACCTTC.

This clone was counted only a few times. V gene TRBV7-9 combines with J gene TRBJ2-3, with 7 bases that match TRBD2. V gave up 5 bases and J gave up 5 bases; unmatched junction bases: 10. In germline, CDR1 is SEHNR, CDR2 FQNEAQ (reference sequence). The CDR3 runs to 15 residues. This chain's CDR3 is CASSTRDGGRDTQYF. CDR3 DNA: TGTGCCAGCAGCACCCGGGACGGCGGGAGAGATACGCAGTATTTT.

The chain has TRBV28 and TRBJ2-5; TRBD1 matches 7 bases. CDR1 and CDR2 from the germline V gene are MDHEN and SYDVKM. This CDR3 spans 18 amino acids. V lost 6 bases to trimming and J lost 2 bases; unmatched junction nucleotides: 18. The CDR3 loop reads CASSSNSLLGDSQETQYF. For the CDR3, the DNA is TGTGCCAGCAGCTCCAACTCCCTATTAGGGGACAGTCAAGAGACCCAGTACTTC.

The gene calls are TRBV5-1 and TRBJ1-2; no clear D. V was shortened by 0 bases and J by 4 bases, with 7 bases between the two germline ends. The CDR3 totals 13 residues. Germline lookup yields CDR1 SGHRS and CDR2 YFSETQ. This chain's CDR3 is CASSLDGGYGYTF. As DNA, the CDR3 is TGCGCCAGCAGCTTGGACGGAGGCTATGGCTACACCTTC.

The CDR3 sequence is CASSEGRQGGHEQYF. The CDR3 nucleotides read TGTGCCAGCAGTGAAGGGCGACAGGGTGGCCACGAGCAGTACTTC. The V gene is TRBV2, the J gene TRBJ2-7; 7 nucleotides agree with TRBD1. The CDR3 consists of 15 residues. J lost 5 bases, V lost 1 base, and 8 bases had no gene match. The germline V gene encodes CDR1 SNHLY and CDR2 FYNNEI.

The chain has TRBV6-1 and TRBJ2-7; 7 nucleotides align to TRBD1. Unmatched junction bases numbered 6, after V lost 6 bases and J lost 1 base. Per the germline V gene, CDR1 is MNHNS and CDR2 is SASEGT. The CDR3 runs to 14 residues. The CDR3 region has the DNA TGTGCCAGCAGCTCGACAGGGATTTCCTACGAGCAGTACTTC. The encoded protein is CASSSTGISYEQYF.

This clone was seen a handful of times. V usage is TRBV4-1 and J usage is TRBJ1-2; 8 bases fit TRBD1. V lost 6 bases, J lost 4 bases, and 4 bases stayed unmatched. The CDR3 covers 13 residues. From germline, CDR1 is MGHRA and CDR2 YSYEKL. Written as DNA, the CDR3 is TGCGCCAGCAGATCCACAGGGGGCTATGGCTACACCTTC. This translates into CASRSTGGYGYTF.

Only one count was recorded for this clone. J is TRBJ2-7 and V is TRBV5-1, with unresolved D. Per the germline V gene, CDR1 is SGHRS and CDR2 is YFSETQ. This CDR3 has 14 residues. Trimming stripped 0 bases from V and 1 base from J, with 8 bases between. This CDR3 reads CASSLAVRSYEQYF. For the CDR3, the DNA is TGCGCCAGCAGCTTGGCCGTGCGTTCCTACGAGCAGTACTTC.

The rearrangement links TRBV7-9 to TRBJ1-6, with D uncertain. The CDR3 has 13 residues. Trimming took 1 base from V and 13 from J, leaving 11 bases between them. The germline V gene has CDR1 SEHNR and CDR2 FQNEAQ (reference sequence). This chain's CDR3 is CASSLDGNAPLHF. The CDR3 coding sequence is TGTGCCAGCAGCTTAGACGGGAATGCCCCCCTCCACTTT.

The chain employs TRBV5-1 and TRBJ2-5; the D gene is possibly TRBD1 (6 bases). V lost 5 bases to trimming and J lost 2 bases, with 13 bases between them. The CDR3 extends over 14 amino acids. The germline CDR1 and CDR2 sequences are SGHRS and YFSETQ. The CDR3 sequence: CASRVGAVQETQYF. The CDR3 DNA reads TGCGCCAGCAGAGTGGGGGCCGTTCAAGAGACCCAGTACTTC. Full variable domain (missing parts from reference TRBV5-1 and TRBJ2-5): KAGVTQTPRYLIKTRGQQVTLSCSPISGHRSVSWYQQTPGQGLQFLFEYFSETQRNKGNFPGRFSGRQFSNSRSEMNVSTLELGDSALYLCASRVGAVQETQYFGPGTRLLVL.

CDR3 bases: TGTGCCATCAGCCAAGGGACTAGCGGGAGCGGGAAGGTCTACGAGCAGTACTTC. As protein: CAISQGTSGSGKVYEQYF. This chain uses TRBV10-3 with TRBJ2-7, with 14 bases matching TRBD2. Germline assignment: CDR1 ENHRY and CDR2 SYGVKD. V was clipped by 6 bases and J by 3 bases; unmatched bases: 13. There are 18 residues in the CDR3.